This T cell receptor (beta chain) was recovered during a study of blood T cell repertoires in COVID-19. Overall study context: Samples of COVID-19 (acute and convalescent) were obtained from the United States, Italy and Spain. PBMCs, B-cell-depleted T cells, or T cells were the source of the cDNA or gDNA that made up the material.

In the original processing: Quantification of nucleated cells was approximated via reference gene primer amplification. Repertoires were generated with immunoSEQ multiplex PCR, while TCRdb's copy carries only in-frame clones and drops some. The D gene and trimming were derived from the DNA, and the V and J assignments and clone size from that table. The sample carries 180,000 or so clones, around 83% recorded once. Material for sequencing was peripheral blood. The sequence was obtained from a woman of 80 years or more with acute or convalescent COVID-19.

The CDR3 spells CASSLGGRSSSYNEQFF. The CDR3, as DNA: TGTGCCAGCAGCTTAGGTGGCAGATCAAGCTCCTACAATGAGCAGTTCTTC. The genes are TRBV7-2 and TRBJ2-1, with D uncertain. CDR3 length: 17 amino acids. V was clipped by 1 base and J by 0 bases, with 13 bases between them. The germline gives CDR1 SGHTA, CDR2 FQGNSA.